This TCR beta chain was sequenced in a study of cytomegalovirus exposure and HLA in healthy donors. Participants comprised healthy donors of bone marrow. Concerning this clone: The antigen is not known.

PCR was performed using 60 Vbeta and 13 Jbeta primers. Here immunoSEQ multiplex PCR was the method, and the copy in TCRdb shows in-frame clones only, minus some. This table holds about 150,000 clones, about 74% found once. This CDR3 spans 14 amino acids. V was cut by 0 bases and J by 5 bases, with 10 bases left in between. The germline V gene has CDR1 SEHNR and CDR2 FQNEAQ (reference sequence). Study conclusions and caveats: High sensitivity and specificity were reportedly achieved when the classifier diagnosed cytomegalovirus status.

The rearrangement joins TRBV7-9 to TRBJ1-1, with D perhaps matching TRBD1 (6 bases). The sequenced material came from PBMCs. The receptor's source is a male donor in good health and CMV-seronegative. The CDR3 DNA is TGTGCCAGCAGCTTAGCGGGGGCGGGTACTGAAGCTTTCTTT. It codes for CASSLAGAGTEAFF.